This section outlines one TCR beta chain sequence together with its context. What it binds is not known. Vbeta (60) and Jbeta (13) primers were used in the PCR. Profiling relied on immunoSEQ multiplex PCR, and the TCRdb table lists in-frame clones only, not all of them. The sample has 200,000 to 250,000 clones. The record originates from a study of cytomegalovirus exposure and HLA in healthy donors. Points from the study as a whole: Presence/absence analyses supposed approximately even sequencing depth among donors. A later analysis reportedly found fewer N-insertions in an Asian-associated ancestry cluster than the roughly 670-donor mean.

The CDR3 has 14 residues. In germline, CDR1 is ENHRY, CDR2 SYGVKD. Losses at the gene ends were 5 bases for V and 3 bases for J; bases not matched to a gene: 3. The V and J genes are TRBV10-3 and TRBJ1-2; 10 positions agree with TRBD1. Sequencing was performed on PBMCs. This receptor was identified in a woman in her thirties in good health and CMV-seropositive. The CDR3: CAISQDRGDYGYTF. The CDR3 nucleotides are TGTGCCATCAGTCAGGACAGGGGGGACTATGGCTACACCTTC.